Below are 25 T cell receptor beta chains sequenced from a single sample in a study of CD8+CD57+ T cells in acquired aplastic anemia. CDR3 and TCR beta VDJ profiling relied on a genomic DNA template. TCRdb independently ran MiXCR on the reads; one entry per CDR3 protein. The sample includes fewer than 200,000 distinct CDR3 sequences, roughly 40% of them seen just once. Sequenced: sorted CD4+, CD8+, or CD8+CD57+ T cells (not recorded which) from PBMCs. These TCRs come from a human donor in good health.

With respect to this clonotype: A single base separates this from a much larger clone, so it may be a read error. This chain joins TRBV6-1 and TRBJ2-7; D is unclear. The CDR3 runs to 9 residues. V lost 9 bases and J 2 bases, leaving 2 bases between the germline ends. Germline V lookup: CDR1 MNHNS, CDR2 SASEGT. The CDR3 loop is CARPYEQYF. Written as DNA, the CDR3 is TGTGCCAGGCCCTACGAGCAGTACTTC.

In the case of this clonotype: A read error may produce the germline difference seen at one junction end. The V call is TRBV6-1, the J call TRBJ1-1; D remains ambiguous. Germline values: CDR1 MNHNS, CDR2 SASEGT. The CDR3 covers 14 residues. This CDR3 reads CASSPTIWNTEASF. The CDR3 region has the DNA TGTGCCAGCAGTCCCACCATCTGGAACACTGAAGCTTCCTTT.

In its sample, this clonotype was seen many times. J is TRBJ2-3 and V is TRBV2; 7 bases fit TRBD2. J gave up 6 bases and V 8 bases, and 5 bases lay outside the gene matches. The germline CDR1 and CDR2 sequences are SNHLY and FYNNEI. This CDR3 spans 12 amino acids. This CDR3 is CASWAGVDTQYF. In nucleotides, the CDR3 is TGTGCCAGCTGGGCGGGAGTGGATACGCAGTATTTT.

The table lists this clonotype with many counts. This chain uses TRBV10-2 with TRBJ2-7; no clear D gene. CDR1 is WSHSY, CDR2 SAAADI, per germline. The CDR3 is 10 amino acids. The germline V and J ends were trimmed by 10 bases and 3 bases, with 7 bases remaining between them. The DNA of the CDR3 is TGCGCCACCGGAAACTACGAGCAGTACTTC. It yields the protein CATGNYEQYF.

To note about this clonotype: Since no conserved phenylalanine or tryptophan closes the CDR3, a read error is the likely cause. This sequence joins TRBV4-1 and TRBJ2-2; D not resolved. The ends were cut back, 5 bases at V and 0 bases at J, with 7 bases in the middle. Germline loops: CDR1 MGHRA, CDR2 YSYEKL. The CDR3 is made up of 14 amino acids. This CDR3 is CASSIGSNTGELFS. The DNA of the CDR3 is TGCGCCAGCAGCATAGGGTCGAACACCGGGGAGCTGTTTTCT.

There are many counts of this clonotype. The rearrangement joins TRBV10-3 to TRBJ1-1; D unresolved. The germline V gene has CDR1 ENHRY and CDR2 SYGVKD. Trimming shortened V by 0 bases and J by 2 bases, and 10 bases separated the two germline ends. CDR3 size: 15 residues. CDR3 residues: CAISESVLVNTEAFF. The CDR3 DNA follows: TGTGCCATCAGTGAGTCGGTGCTGGTAAACACTGAAGCTTTCTTT.

The chain is built from TRBV27 and TRBJ1-2; TRBD1 is a possible D gene (5 bases). The CDR3 has 14 amino acids. Germline V gene lookup returns CDR1 MNHEY and CDR2 SMNVEV (reference sequence). With 5 bases removed from V and 8 bases from J, the gap between germline ends came to 18 bases. Here the CDR3 reads CASSVGGGGMGYTF. CDR3 bases: TGTGCCAGCAGTGTTGGTGGCGGGGGGATGGGCTACACCTTC.

This clonotype was counted a few times. The CDR3 DNA reads as TGCAGTGCTAGCGCGAGCGGGACCGGGGAGCTGTTTTTT. Translation gives CSASASGTGELFF. This chain links TRBV20-1 with TRBJ2-2, with a tentative D call TRBD2 (6 bases). There are 13 residues in the CDR3. The V end lost 3 bases, the J end lost 5 bases, and 10 bases lay between the germline ends. Per the germline V gene, CDR1 is DFQATT and CDR2 is SNEGSKA (reference sequence).

Worth noting for this clonotype: Mismatch with germline at one junction end may stem from a read error. The rearrangement uses TRBV2 and TRBJ2-3; D is possibly TRBD2 (6 bases). The CDR3 is made up of 13 amino acids. CDR1 is SNHLY, CDR2 FYNNEI, per germline. CDR3 nucleotides: TGTGCCACCAGTCGCGGGATACGAGATACGCAGTATTTT. Translated: CATSRGIRDTQYF.

The chain couples TRBV12-3 or TRBV12-4 to TRBJ1-2; D unclear. CDR3 length: 12 residues. The V gene lost 3 bases and the J gene lost 0 bases, with 2 bases spanning the gap. CDR3 sequence: CASSLTNYGYTF. CDR3 in DNA: TGTGCCAGCAGTTTGACTAACTATGGCTACACCTTC.

This clonotype has only a few counts. The chain carries TRBV9 and TRBJ1-4; tentatively, D is TRBD1 (6 bases). The germline gives CDR1 SGDLS, CDR2 YYNGEE. The CDR3 is 15 residues long. V gave up 0 bases and J gave up 7 bases, with 13 bases separating them. The CDR3 DNA reads as TGTGCCAGCAGCGTAGAGGGCAGGGGAGGTGAAAAACTGTTTTTT. Its translation: CASSVEGRGGEKLFF.

The V call is TRBV20-1, the J call TRBJ2-5; 9 bases are shared with TRBD1. Germline V gene lookup returns CDR1 DFQATT and CDR2 SNEGSKA (reference sequence). Trimming removed 6 bases from V and 5 bases from J; junction bases left unmatched: 10. This CDR3 spans 14 amino acids. The CDR3 DNA reads TGCAGTGCGAGTACAGGGGGCGGGTGGGAGACCCAGTACTTC. It yields the protein CSASTGGGWETQYF.

This clonotype was picked up many times. This chain uses TRBV7-9 with TRBJ1-5; D unclear. The germline V gene encodes CDR1 SEHNR and CDR2 FQNEAQ (reference sequence). Trimming removed 1 base at V and 9 bases at J, with 10 bases between. This CDR3 spans 13 amino acids. The CDR3 is CASSLDSGRPQHF. CDR3 nucleotides: TGTGCCAGCAGCTTAGATTCTGGTAGGCCCCAGCATTTT. Full variable domain (missing parts from reference TRBV7-9 and TRBJ1-5): DTGVSQNPRHKITKRGQNVTFRCDPISEHNRLYWYRQTLGQGPEFLTYFQNEAQLEKSRLLSDRFSAERPKGSFSTLEIQRTEQGDSAMYLCASSLDSGRPQHFGDGTRLSIL.

Comments on this clonotype: This may be a read error: a much more frequent sequence differs by one nucleotide. The conserved closing phenylalanine or tryptophan is absent in this CDR3, likely reflecting a read error. The chain uses TRBV5-1 and TRBJ2-3; D gene uncertain. This CDR3 has 14 amino acids. The V end was cut by 0 bases, the J end by 0 bases, with 5 bases between. Germline V gene lookup returns CDR1 SGHRS and CDR2 YFSETQ. In nucleotides, the CDR3 is TGCGCCAGCAGCTTGGATACTAGCACAGATACGCAGTATTCT. This codes for CASSLDTSTDTQYS.

This clonotype was counted only a few times. The chain recombines TRBV2 with TRBJ1-6, with TRBD1 identical over 10 bases. This CDR3 comprises 16 residues. The J segment lost 7 bases and the V segment lost 3 bases, leaving 6 bases of the junction unmatched. CDR1 is SNHLY, CDR2 FYNNEI, per germline. Here the CDR3 reads CASSDGTGDRNSPLHF. The CDR3 DNA reads as TGTGCCAGCAGTGATGGGACAGGGGATAGAAATTCACCCCTCCACTTT.

V and J are TRBV5-5 and TRBJ1-5, with a tentative D call TRBD1 (6 bases). This CDR3 region has 15 residues. Germline CDR1 is SGHKS and CDR2 is YYEKEE (reference sequence). The V end was cut by 0 bases, the J end by 3 bases, with 10 bases between. CDR3 sequence: CASSLGQELNQPQHF. In DNA, the CDR3 is TGTGCCAGCAGCTTGGGACAGGAGCTCAATCAGCCCCAGCATTTT.

Here the CDR3 DNA reads TGTGCCAGCAGCTTAGGGGCAGGGGGGATAGTAGGCTATGGCTACACCTTC. This translates into CASSLGAGGIVGYGYTF. The J gene is TRBJ1-2, the V gene TRBV7-6; TRBD1 agrees at 7 bases. The CDR3 runs 17 residues. The germline gives CDR1 SGHVS, CDR2 FNYEAQ. With 1 base clipped from V and 4 bases from J, the junction kept 12 bases outside the gene matches.

Concerning this clonotype itself: A much larger clone is a single base away; this may be a read error. The chain employs TRBV5-5 and TRBJ1-3, with 7 bases that match TRBD1. This CDR3 comprises 14 residues. Germline assignment: CDR1 SGHKS and CDR2 YYEKEE (reference sequence). DNA of the CDR3: TGTGCCAGCAGCTGGGACAGCTCTGGAAACACCGTATATTTT. It yields the protein CASSWDSSGNTVYF.

In its sample, this clonotype was seen many times. V is TRBV19 and J is TRBJ2-1; possible D gene TRBD2, 6 bases. Trimming removed 5 bases at V and 2 bases at J, with 16 bases between. Germline loops: CDR1 LNHDA, CDR2 SQIVND (reference sequence). CDR3 length: 16 amino acids. The CDR3 loop is CASSPRRAITYNEQFF. CDR3 nucleotide sequence: TGTGCCAGTAGTCCTCGGAGGGCCATTACCTACAATGAGCAGTTCTTC.

This clonotype was observed at least ten times. This sequence joins TRBV10-3 and TRBJ1-5; D might be TRBD1 (6 bases). Germline CDR1 ENHRY, CDR2 SYGVKD. V was trimmed by 7 bases and J by 9 bases, leaving 22 bases between them. The CDR3 spans 15 residues. The CDR3 DNA reads as TGTGCCATCATTTTTCAGGGGAGTTGGTTCGTGCCCCAGCATTTT. As protein: CAIIFQGSWFVPQHF.

About this clonotype itself: A read error may be the cause here, since a much bigger clone is one base away. The rearrangement joins TRBV4-2 to TRBJ2-3; tentatively, D is TRBD2 (6 bases). CDR1 and CDR2 (germline): LGHNA, YNFKEQ. The V gene lost 10 bases and the J gene lost 0 bases, with 11 bases spanning the gap. The length of the CDR3 is 13 residues. As DNA, the CDR3 is TGTGCCACGGGCAGCGGGAGCACAGATACGCAGTATTTT. Protein product: CATGSGSTDTQYF.

About this clonotype itself: This may arise from a read error, as a much more abundant clone is one base away. This chain connects TRBV7-3 to TRBJ1-3; D gene uncertain. This CDR3 has 15 amino acids. The germline V and J ends were trimmed by 2 bases and 3 bases, with 11 bases remaining between them. The germline gives CDR1 SGHTA, CDR2 FQGTGA. The CDR3 bases are TGTGCCAGCAGCTTAGACTCGTTCTGTGGAAACACCATATATTTT. Translated: CASSLDSFCGNTIYF.

This clonotype was recorded only once. The chain recombines TRBV25-1 with TRBJ1-2; D unresolved. Germline V CDR1 and CDR2: MGHDK, SYGVNS. The CDR3 sequence is 12 residues long. Trimming took 11 bases from V and 1 from J, leaving 11 bases between them. The CDR3 spells CAASDFNYGYTF. CDR3 in DNA: TGTGCCGCGTCCGATTTTAACTATGGCTACACCTTC.

The chain has TRBV29-1 and TRBJ2-7, with no clear D. This CDR3 is 13 amino acids long. Germline V gene sequence: CDR1 SQVTM, CDR2 ANQGSEA. V lost 5 bases to trimming and J lost 3 bases, with 14 bases between them. The DNA for the CDR3 is TGCAGCGTTCTTCCAGCAACTGACTACGAGCAGTACTTC. It codes for CSVLPATDYEQYF.

This clonotype was seen ten or more times. The chain joins TRBV4-1 to TRBJ2-7; 8 bases match TRBD2. The CDR3 sequence is 14 residues long. Germline CDR1 MGHRA, CDR2 YSYEKL. J gave up 5 bases and V 3 bases, and 6 bases lay outside the gene matches. The CDR3 loop reads CASSHSGLAHEQYF. The CDR3 coding sequence is TGCGCCAGCAGCCATAGCGGACTAGCCCACGAGCAGTACTTC.